This T cell receptor (beta chain) is from a study of CD8 T cells in Susac syndrome. Unmatched junction bases numbered 4, after V lost 4 bases and J lost 3 bases. The CDR3 covers 14 residues. Germline assignment: CDR1 SEHNR and CDR2 FQNEAQ (reference sequence). In its sample, this clonotype was seen a few times. With random hexamers, reverse transcription was performed on about 0.5 to 1 ug of RNA. One entry per CDR3 protein, called by TCRdb with MiXCR from the immunoSEQ multiplex PCR reads. Of 140,000 or so distinct CDR3 sequences listed, about 94% are singletons. The sequence was collected from a human donor with Susac syndrome. Sequencing input: CD4+ T cells from PBMCs. The chain is built from TRBV7-9 and TRBJ2-7, with 9 bases fitting TRBD1. The chain's CDR3 is CASSSGTGIYEQYF. The CDR3 region has the DNA TGTGCCAGCAGCTCCGGGACAGGGATCTACGAGCAGTACTTC.